This TCR beta chain is drawn from a study of identical twins (dated by TCRdb to 2015 to 2016). The study in broad terms: The study deep-sequenced TCR alpha and beta repertoires from monozygotic twins, unrelated adults of various ages and cord blood to test whether fetal clonotypes persist. To rule out contamination, replicate twin experiments were performed at different times with different library preparation protocols.

The germline V gene (reference sequence) supplies CDR1 LNHNV and CDR2 YYDKDF. Spanning cysteine to phenylalanine, the CDR3 consists of 14 amino acids. CDR3 DNA is the only sequence kept; it has 42 bases, read in frame from the first base. V lost 4 bases and J lost 3 bases; the stretch between them is 10 bases long. Library prep was done by 5' RACE. The instrument was an Illumina HiSeq 2000. A universal primer binding site was introduced by template switching, and a unique molecular identifier was present in the final cDNA, enabling accurate counting of TCR cDNA molecules. Specific primers in the conserved constant-segment region were used to synthesize first-strand cDNA for TCR alpha and beta chains. To control for contamination, every cDNA library was double barcoded, receiving both a SMART-Mk sample barcode and Illumina barcodes. TruSeq adapter sequences and Illumina sample barcodes were added in two successive PCR steps. The Illumina HiSeq platform was used with custom primers to sequence TCR alpha and beta cDNA libraries. The original pipeline was this. Unique molecular identifiers were extracted from raw reads with MiGEC, and CDR3 positions were determined with MiXCR. Recombination models were inferred per individual with the repgenHMM and IGoR tools using an EM algorithm. Shared clonotypes were analyzed with the tcR package in R, and sharing was normalized by the product of cloneset sizes. To study raw recombination free of thymic and clonal selection effects, out-of-frame nonproductive sequences were analyzed. TCRdb reprocessing: public reads trimmed at Q25 with fastp, clones called with MiXCR, in-frame beta chains kept. Rows are combined by CDR3 protein, so each entry shows the most common genes and DNA. TCRdb assigned the V and J calls; the authors' analysis was not used. Here the sample has roughly 280,000 distinct CDR3 sequences; 8.5% to 9.5% occur a single time. About 7.1% of the sample goes to the ten largest clones.

The full study reports these points: Compared with coincidental sharing between unrelated individuals, out-of-frame TCR alpha sequences shared between twins showed an excess of sequences with low generation probability. Excess twin sharing in beta out-of-frame sequences was weaker because fewer shared sequences lowered the signal-to-noise ratio. In monozygotic twins, out-of-frame TCR alpha sharing was systematically underestimated by recombination models, although the models agreed with sharing between unrelated individuals. Fewer insertions were carried by abundant cord blood beta clonotypes; a weaker similar trend was observed in young adult naive repertoires, while no such trend was observed in memory repertoires. Zero-insertion analyses could be partly confounded by invariant T cells such as MAIT and iNKT, though diverse VJ usage argued against such confounding for most clonotypes. Because the same donors could not be followed over many years, the conclusions relied on cross-sectional statistical analysis.

Only healthy Caucasian donors were included. Three pairs of female monozygotic twins, all aged roughly 18 to 29 years, were included in the twin cohort. Positive isolation kits from Invitrogen were used to isolate CD4+ and CD8+ T cell populations. For this clonotype: Its recognized antigen is unknown. The record has no base qualities; no much larger clone is one base away.

These data were also reused for a study on yellow fever vaccine responses in identical twins. As the second publication notes: According to the authors, the vaccine-induced T cell response in identical twins seemed to be partly convergent and partly specific to each individual. In the study, vaccine-responding T cell clones were precisely tracked in identical twins.

The TCR was taken from a woman aged 18-29 years in good health. This chain is built from TRBV15 and TRBJ1-5; 6 matching bases give a weak D call of TRBD1. The sample consisted of CD8+ T cells sorted from blood. The nucleotide sequence is TGTGCCACCAGCACCCAGGGGAACAATCAGCCCCAGCATTTT. It codes for CATSTQGNNQPQHF. Extended through the reference TRBV15 and TRBJ1-5 proteins, this CDR3 yields the full variable domain: DAMVIQNPRYQVTQFGKPVTLSCSQTLNHNVMYWYQQKSSQAPKLLFHYYDKDFNNEADTPDNFQSRRPNTSFCFLDIRSPGLGDTAMYLCATSTQGNNQPQHFGDGTRLSIL.